This TCR beta chain was identified during a study of PD-1 blockade in classical Hodgkin lymphoma. This clone was seen only a few times. Its antigen is not known. The table came from immunoSEQ multiplex PCR; TCRdb's copy has only in-frame clones and leaves some out. Here the sample spans over 10,000 clones, just under 80% being singletons. Study-wide results and limits: Complete responders' baseline diversity resembled that of newly diagnosed patients.

This CDR3 region has 14 residues. CDR1 SGHRS and CDR2 YFSETQ come from the germline V gene. V dropped 3 bases and J dropped 2 bases, with 12 bases sitting between them. All the patients suffered relapse after autologous stem cell transplantation, and brentuximab vedotin exposure differed. Best responses fell into complete response, partial response or progressive disease. The rearrangement joins TRBV5-1 to TRBJ2-7; D is perhaps TRBD1 (6 bases). This TCR derives from a human donor with classical Hodgkin lymphoma. Material: peripheral blood mononuclear cells (PBMCs), obtained at baseline. The CDR3 spells CASSSGTLTYEQYF. The CDR3 region has the DNA TGCGCCAGCAGCTCCGGGACATTAACCTACGAGCAGTACTTC.